The 10 T cell receptor beta chains reported below all come from one sample, sequenced in a study of early T cells in non-severe SARS-CoV-2 infection (dated by TCRdb to about 2021). The library came from 5' RACE. Sequenced using a NextSeq 500. Through fastp at Q25 and MiXCR, TCRdb rebuilt clones from the public reads, retaining in-frame beta chains. Rows are combined by CDR3 protein, so each entry shows the most common genes and DNA. The sample table lists tens of thousands of distinct CDR3 sequences, around 5.4% of them with a count of one. Clones ranked in the top ten supply less than 6.5% of the sample. Input material: whole blood. All receptors come from an adult who was a healthcare worker with PCR-confirmed SARS-CoV-2 infection or an uninfected control (not recorded which).

This clonotype was picked up many times. As DNA, the CDR3 is TGTGCCAGCAGCGAAACTAGCGGAGCTTACAATGAGCAGTTCTTC. It translates to CASSETSGAYNEQFF. The rearrangement uses TRBV7-2 and TRBJ2-1; 8 bases match TRBD2. The CDR3 consists of 15 residues. CDR1 SGHTA and CDR2 FQGNSA come from the germline V gene. Trimming cost V 5 bases and J 4 bases; bases outside gene matches: 7.

In its sample, this clonotype was seen many times. The J gene is TRBJ2-1, the V gene TRBV29-1, with 12 bases fitting TRBD2. The J segment lost 8 bases and the V segment lost 6 bases, leaving 8 bases of the junction unmatched. The CDR3 consists of 14 residues. Germline CDR1 is SQVTM and CDR2 is ANQGSEA. CDR3 bases: TGCAGCGTCGTCGGACTAGCGGGATTCTATGAGCAGTTCTTC. Its translation: CSVVGLAGFYEQFF.

This clonotype was seen ten or more times. The CDR3 spells CASSKTGMTNYGYTF. CDR3 in DNA: TGTGCCAGCAGCAAGACAGGGATGACTAACTATGGCTACACCTTC. The chain employs TRBV28 and TRBJ1-2, with 7 bases fitting TRBD1. CDR1 MDHEN and CDR2 SYDVKM come from the germline V gene. The trim removed 6 bases at V and 0 bases at J, leaving 7 bases unmatched. The length of the CDR3 is 15 residues.

This clonotype was observed at least ten times. V is TRBV29-1 and J is TRBJ2-6; D is ambiguous. Per germline, CDR1 SQVTM and CDR2 ANQGSEA. Trimming removed 4 bases at V and 1 base at J, with 5 bases between. The CDR3 consists of 13 residues. CDR3 loop: CSVVRSGANVLTF. The CDR3 bases are TGCAGCGTTGTTAGGTCTGGGGCCAACGTCCTGACTTTC.

This clonotype was recorded at least ten times. The chain recombines TRBV7-2 with TRBJ1-2; 9 positions agree with TRBD1. Germline CDR1 reads SGHTA; CDR2 reads FQGNSA. The ends lost 4 bases at V and 2 bases at J; junction bases unmatched: 8. The CDR3 length is 16 residues. CDR3 coding DNA: TGTGCCAGCAGCTCGCGTCCCGGGACAGGGAACTATGGCTACACCTTC. This sequence encodes CASSSRPGTGNYGYTF.

Ten or more counts support this clonotype. This chain joins TRBV27 and TRBJ2-1; 11 positions agree with TRBD1. The germline gives CDR1 MNHEY, CDR2 SMNVEV (reference sequence). There are 15 residues in the CDR3. V gave up 3 bases and J gave up 7 bases; unmatched junction bases: 5. This chain's CDR3 is CASSLEDRGLNEQFF. CDR3 sequence (DNA): TGTGCCAGCAGTTTGGAGGACAGGGGGCTGAATGAGCAGTTCTTC.

This clonotype was seen at least ten times. V usage is TRBV7-3 and J usage is TRBJ1-2; tentatively, D is TRBD1 (5 bases). The CDR3 consists of 15 residues. Trimming removed 0 bases at V and 4 bases at J, with 12 bases between. CDR1 and CDR2 from the germline V gene are SGHTA and FQGTGA. The CDR3 reads CASSLTGQGLYGYTF. CDR3 coding DNA: TGTGCCAGCAGCTTAACAGGGCAGGGTCTCTATGGCTACACCTTC.

In this sample, this clonotype turned up many times. The chain is built from TRBV7-2 and TRBJ2-7; possibly TRBD1 for D (6 bases). From germline, CDR1 is SGHTA and CDR2 FQGNSA. The CDR3 consists of 15 residues. Trimming removed 1 base at V and 3 bases at J, with 13 bases between. The CDR3, as DNA: TGTGCCAGCAGCTTAGAGAGGACAGCGGTCTACGAGCAGTACTTC. Protein product: CASSLERTAVYEQYF.

This clonotype has ten or more counts. The DNA is omitted, as the CDR3 cannot be located on it reliably, and the CDR3 follows TCRdb's listing. This sequence joins TRBV28 and TRBJ2-3; the table's D call, TRBD1, has no DNA check behind it. Germline CDR1 reads MDHEN; CDR2 reads SYDVKM. The CDR3 length is 19 residues, termini included. The CDR3 protein is CASSSSLTTGQPSTDTQYF.

This clonotype was seen many times. A read error may account for a junction end that differs from germline. The rearrangement links TRBV7-7 to TRBJ2-3; 7 bases align to TRBD1. This CDR3 contains 14 residues. Germline V CDR1 and CDR2: SSHAT, FNYEAQ (reference sequence). The DNA of the CDR3 is TGTGCTAGCAGCTACGGGACAGGCACAGATACGCAGTATTTT. This codes for CASSYGTGTDTQYF. Full variable domain (rest looked up from reference TRBV7-7 and TRBJ2-3): GAGVSQSPRYKVTKRGQDVTLRCDPISSHATLYWYQQALGQGPEFLTYFNYEAQPDKSGLPSDRFSAERPEGSISTLTIQRTEQRDSAMYRCASSYGTGTDTQYFGPGTRLTVL.